Each of the 3 T cell receptor beta chains below was sequenced from the same sample in a study of cytomegalovirus exposure and HLA in healthy donors. The PCR was carried out with 60 Vbeta primers and 13 Jbeta primers. Data came from immunoSEQ multiplex PCR; TCRdb stores just in-frame clones and leaves some out. The sample table sets out around 140,000 clones. Sequencing was done on a sample of PBMCs. These receptor sequences come from a male donor in good health and CMV-seronegative.

The chain employs TRBV10-1 and TRBJ2-7, with D unclear. Trimming pared 3 bases from V and 1 base from J, leaving 7 bases between. The CDR3 consists of 13 residues. Germline V gives CDR1 WNHNN, CDR2 SYGVQD (reference sequence). The CDR3 bases are TGCGCCAGCAGTGAATTACAGTCCTACGAGCAGTACTTC. Amino acids: CASSELQSYEQYF.

The chain is built from TRBV19 and TRBJ2-5; TRBD2 matches at 10 bases. Trimming at V came to 4 bases and at J to 2 bases, leaving 7 bases not matched to a gene. Germline V gene data show CDR1 as LNHDA and CDR2 as SQIVND (reference sequence). The CDR3 runs to 16 residues. DNA for the CDR3: TGTGCCAGTAGTACCTCAGCGGGAGGGCAGCAAGAGACCCAGTACTTC. It specifies CASSTSAGGQQETQYF. The entire variable domain, with the rest obtained from reference TRBV19 and TRBJ2-5, is as follows: DGGITQSPKYLFRKEGQNVTLSCEQNLNHDAMYWYRQDPGQGLRLIYYSQIVNDFQKGDIAEGYSVSREKKESFPLTVTSAQKNPTAFYLCASSTSAGGQQETQYFGPGTRLLVL.

The rearrangement joins TRBV29-1 to TRBJ2-7; 8 bases line up with TRBD1. The CDR3 runs 13 residues. Germline-derived CDR1 and CDR2 are SQVTM and ANQGSEA. Trimming removed 6 bases from V and 3 bases from J; junction bases left unmatched: 7. CDR3 sequence reads: CSVKGQGGYEQYF. CDR3 nucleotides: TGCAGCGTGAAAGGACAGGGAGGCTACGAGCAGTACTTC.